Below, 9 T cell receptor beta chains from the same sample are listed, as sequenced in a study of CD8+ T cells in alopecia areata. cDNA reverse transcribed from extracted RNA served as the sequencing template. The repertoire was sequenced with immunoSEQ multiplex PCR; TCRdb's copy has only in-frame clones and lacks some. The table records 120,000 to 150,000 clones, approximately 60% of them present only once. The sample consisted of CD8+ T cells sorted from blood. Receptor source: a human donor in good health.

This clone was observed a handful of times. This rearrangement joins TRBV29-1 to TRBJ2-4, with 12 bases identical to TRBD2. Germline CDR1 and CDR2: SQVTM and ANQGSEA. The CDR3 sequence is 15 residues long. Losses at the gene ends were 4 bases for V and 6 bases for J; bases not matched to a gene: 7. CDR3 amino acids: CSVVLAGGSSNIQYF. CDR3 nucleotide sequence: TGCAGCGTTGTTCTAGCGGGAGGGTCGTCAAACATTCAGTACTTC.

There are a few counts of this clone. The chain has TRBV6-5 and TRBJ2-5; 7 bases map to TRBD1. CDR3 length: 14 residues. Trimming at V came to 5 bases and at J to 1 base, leaving 4 bases not matched to a gene. The germline V gene has CDR1 MNHEY and CDR2 SVGAGI. In DNA form, the CDR3 reads TGTGCCAGCAGTGTACAGGGGACCCAAGAGACCCAGTACTTC. It translates to CASSVQGTQETQYF.

This chain joins TRBV5-1 and TRBJ2-1; D is ambiguous. Germline-derived CDR1 and CDR2 are SGHRS and YFSETQ. V was pared by 2 bases and J by 0 bases, with 9 bases between. This CDR3 comprises 15 residues. CDR3 amino acids: CASSFDPSSYNEQFF. CDR3 DNA sequence: TGCGCCAGCAGCTTCGACCCGAGCTCCTACAATGAGCAGTTCTTC.

The gene calls are TRBV28 and TRBJ2-1, with 7 bases matching TRBD2. The V gene's germline CDR1 is MDHEN and CDR2 SYDVKM. V lost 8 bases to trimming and J lost 8 bases; unmatched junction nucleotides: 21. The CDR3 runs to 17 residues. CDR3 sequence (DNA): TGTGCCAGCGGGGCCGCGGGGGTATCCCTAGCCGTAGATGAGCAGTTCTTC. This translates into CASGAAGVSLAVDEQFF.

This clone turned up a few times. The rearrangement uses TRBV11-2 and TRBJ2-3; D possibly corresponds to TRBD2 (6 bases). The V end lost 2 bases, the J end lost 5 bases, and 23 bases lay between the germline ends. The CDR3 contains 18 residues. Germline V lookup: CDR1 SGHAT, CDR2 FQNNGV. The CDR3: CASSLPPASASRVDTQYF. CDR3 nucleotides: TGTGCCAGCAGCTTACCCCCGGCTAGCGCCAGTAGAGTAGATACGCAGTATTTT.

This rearrangement joins TRBV4-2 to TRBJ1-1; D perhaps matches TRBD1 (5 bases). CDR1 and CDR2 from the germline V gene are LGHNA and YNFKEQ. This CDR3 comprises 15 residues. V lost 4 bases to trimming and J lost 3 bases, with 15 bases between them. In nucleotides, the CDR3 is TGTGCCAGCAGCCCCCATTTTGGGGCGGACACTGAAGCTTTCTTT. Translated, it gives CASSPHFGADTEAFF.

This chain joins TRBV30 and TRBJ1-1, with 9 bases aligning to TRBD1. V dropped 2 bases and J dropped 2; count of bases not matched to a gene: 12. CDR3 length: 17 residues. Germline CDR1 and CDR2: GTSNPN and SVGIG (reference sequence). DNA of the CDR3: TGTGCCTGGAGTCCCCCGGGACAGGGCAGTCGAAACACTGAAGCTTTCTTT. Translated: CAWSPPGQGSRNTEAFF. The full variable domain, with the rest looked up from reference TRBV30 and TRBJ1-1, is SQTIHQWPATLVQPVGSPLSLECTVEGTSNPNLYWYRQAAGRGLQLLFYSVGIGQISSEVPQNLSASRPQDRQFILSSKKLLLSDSGFYLCAWSPPGQGSRNTEAFFGQGTRLTVV.

About this clone: The same CDR3 also results from other DNA sequences found in this sample. This chain joins TRBV9 and TRBJ2-2; 7 bases line up with TRBD1. In germline, CDR1 is SGDLS, CDR2 YYNGEE. The CDR3 consists of 13 residues. Losses at the gene ends were 4 bases for V and 4 bases for J; bases not matched to a gene: 1. CDR3 DNA sequence: TGTGCCAGCAGCTCAGGGGGCACCGGGGAGCTGTTTTTT. It is translated as CASSSGGTGELFF.

This rearrangement joins TRBV4-1 to TRBJ2-1, with D possibly being TRBD1 (5 bases). Trimming left V 4 bases short and J 0 bases short, with 13 bases between. The CDR3 consists of 16 residues. CDR1 is MGHRA, CDR2 YSYEKL, per germline. The CDR3, as DNA: TGCGCCAGCAGCCGAGAAGGGGCCATCTCCTACAATGAGCAGTTCTTC. This codes for CASSREGAISYNEQFF.